Below, 29 T cell receptor beta chains from the same sample are listed, as sequenced in a study of beta chain bispecific antibodies for T cell cancers. T cells were expanded from blood mononuclear cells for 3 to 4 days with anti-CD3 OKT3 or CD3/CD28 beads. Overall study results and limits: Most targeted TRBV signal came from the leukemia cell line cells, not normal T cells. After anti-TRBV12 rather than anti-CD19 exposure, TRBV12-3 made up around 99% less of total TRBV signal.

Via MiXCR, TCRdb re-called the 5' RACE reads, giving one row per CDR3 protein. The table records 20,000 to 25,000 distinct CDR3 sequences, about 2% of them present only once. These receptors' targets are unknown. Sequenced material: healthy donor T cells cultured with leukemia cells, taken from a culture containing a bispecific antibody targeting TCR Vbeta12. The receptor source for this set is a human donor in good health. Some clones in this sample may be carry-over from other donors' samples.

This clonotype was detected many times. V and J are TRBV5-1 and TRBJ2-3; no definite D call. CDR3 length equals 13 residues. Trimming shortened V by 6 bases and J by 4 bases, and 12 bases separated the two germline ends. The germline CDR1 and CDR2 sequences are SGHRS and YFSETQ. The CDR3 DNA reads as TGCGCCAGCAACTCTGCTGCGGCAGATACGCAGTATTTT. Translation gives CASNSAAADTQYF.

In its sample, this clonotype was seen many times. The chain uses TRBV29-1 and TRBJ2-1; D is unresolved. V was shortened by 7 bases and J by 5 bases, with 12 bases between the two germline ends. From germline, CDR1 is SQVTM and CDR2 ANQGSEA. This CDR3 region has 12 residues. This CDR3 is CSALTLHNEQFF. CDR3 nucleotides: TGCAGCGCTTTGACCCTACACAATGAGCAGTTCTTC.

This clonotype occurred many times. The V gene is TRBV20-1, the J gene TRBJ1-2; D gene ambiguous. Germline V gives CDR1 DFQATT, CDR2 SNEGSKA (reference sequence). V lost 2 bases and J lost 6, with 16 bases in between. The CDR3 is 14 residues long. The CDR3 is CSARPPWTDDGYTF. CDR3 nucleotide sequence: TGCAGTGCTAGACCCCCTTGGACCGACGATGGCTACACCTTC.

This clonotype occurred many times. J is TRBJ1-3 and V is TRBV9; the D is unclear. Per the germline V gene, CDR1 is SGDLS and CDR2 is YYNGEE. The CDR3 sequence is 18 residues long. The V gene lost 4 bases and the J gene lost 4 bases, with 24 bases spanning the gap. CDR3: CASSSPSQWGGLGNTIYF. CDR3 DNA sequence: TGTGCCAGCAGCTCGCCCTCTCAGTGGGGAGGGCTCGGAAACACCATATATTTT.

This clonotype was seen repeatedly, ten times or more. The rearrangement links TRBV20-1 to TRBJ2-3; 7 bases line up with TRBD1. CDR1 is DFQATT and CDR2 is SNEGSKA in the germline V gene (reference sequence). Trimming took 6 bases from V and 0 from J; bases not matched to a gene: 6. The CDR3 length is 14 residues. This chain's CDR3 is CSAPWDRSTDTQYF. CDR3 nucleotides: TGCAGTGCCCCCTGGGACAGAAGCACAGATACGCAGTATTTT.

This clonotype counts as medium-sized. The chain carries TRBV20-1 and TRBJ2-1, with 14 nucleotides matching TRBD2. The trim removed 0 bases at V and 9 bases at J, leaving 10 bases unmatched. CDR1 and CDR2 from the germline V gene are DFQATT and SNEGSKA (reference sequence). This CDR3 region has 17 residues. CDR3: CSARDATSGGALGEQFF. The CDR3 DNA is TGCAGTGCTAGAGATGCGACTAGCGGGGGGGCCCTAGGTGAGCAGTTCTTC.

This clonotype was recorded many times. The chain joins TRBV27 to TRBJ2-5; D ambiguous. This CDR3 has 14 residues. With 6 bases removed from V and 2 bases from J, the gap between germline ends came to 13 bases. Germline CDR1 MNHEY, CDR2 SMNVEV (reference sequence). CDR3 loop: CASRLTLEQETQYF. The CDR3 nucleotides are TGTGCCAGCAGGCTCACACTGGAACAAGAGACCCAGTACTTC.

The sample holds many counts of this clonotype. V gene TRBV4-2 combines with J gene TRBJ1-3; unclear D gene. The V gene lost 2 bases and the J gene lost 4 bases, with 12 bases spanning the gap. The CDR3 has 15 residues. CDR1 is LGHNA and CDR2 is YNFKEQ in the germline V gene. CDR3 sequence reads: CASSQTAGSGNTIYF. CDR3 sequence (DNA): TGTGCCAGCAGCCAAACGGCGGGTTCGGGAAACACCATATATTTT.

This clonotype was detected ten times or more. The rearrangement joins TRBV5-5 to TRBJ2-6; D remains ambiguous. Trimming stripped 4 bases from V and 0 bases from J, with 17 bases between. The V gene's germline CDR1 is SGHKS and CDR2 YYEKEE (reference sequence). The CDR3 length is 18 residues. This CDR3 is CASSRMGDASSGANVLTF. The CDR3 nucleotides are TGTGCCAGCAGCCGTATGGGTGACGCGAGCTCTGGGGCCAACGTCCTGACTTTC.

The table lists this clonotype with many counts. The J gene is TRBJ2-7, the V gene TRBV27; TRBD2 is a possible D gene (5 bases). The CDR3 consists of 14 residues. Trimming took off 2 bases at V and 0 bases at J, with 8 bases between the two ends. Germline V gene sequence: CDR1 MNHEY, CDR2 SMNVEV (reference sequence). In nucleotides, the CDR3 is TGTGCCAGCAGTTTAGCCGGGATCTCCTACGAGCAGTACTTC. It specifies CASSLAGISYEQYF.

The table lists this clonotype with many counts. The V call is TRBV5-1, the J call TRBJ2-5, with a tentative D call TRBD2 (6 bases). Germline V CDR1 and CDR2: SGHRS, YFSETQ. Trimming cost V 0 bases and J 2 bases, with 8 bases left between them. The CDR3 loop spans 14 amino acids. Here the CDR3 reads CASSLAGGQETQYF. The DNA for the CDR3 is TGCGCCAGCAGCTTGGCCGGGGGTCAAGAGACCCAGTACTTC.

This clonotype was counted ten times or more. The J gene is TRBJ2-1, the V gene TRBV18; D remains unclear. The CDR3 covers 14 residues. Deletions cut 0 bases from V and 7 bases from J, with 10 bases between. Germline V gene data show CDR1 as KGHSH and CDR2 as LQKENI. This CDR3 is CASSPPLAQNEQFF. CDR3 in DNA: TGTGCCAGCTCACCACCGCTCGCACAGAATGAGCAGTTCTTC.

This clonotype was observed many times. The V gene is TRBV6-5, the J gene TRBJ1-1, with D unclear. Looked up from germline, CDR1 is MNHEY and CDR2 is SVGAGI. Trimming took 8 bases from V and 8 from J, leaving 18 bases between them. This CDR3 region has 13 residues. This CDR3 is CASEGGSFREAFF. CDR3 in DNA: TGTGCCAGCGAGGGAGGGAGCTTTCGGGAAGCTTTCTTT.

The table lists this clonotype with many counts. This chain links TRBV20-1 with TRBJ2-2; D might be TRBD2 (6 bases). The CDR3 covers 16 residues. Per the germline V gene, CDR1 is DFQATT and CDR2 is SNEGSKA (reference sequence). Trimming cost V 4 bases and J 0 bases, with 15 bases left between them. CDR3 in amino acids: CSATGLAGTNTGELFF. The CDR3 DNA sequence: TGCAGTGCTACCGGACTGGCGGGGACGAACACCGGGGAGCTGTTTTTT.

This clonotype was seen many times. V is TRBV20-1 and J is TRBJ2-1; 15 nucleotides align to TRBD2. Germline-derived CDR1 and CDR2 are DFQATT and SNEGSKA (reference sequence). Trimming cost V 5 bases and J 3 bases; bases outside gene matches: 14. The CDR3 covers 19 residues. CDR3 protein: CSASPLGTSGGLIYNEQFF. CDR3 DNA sequence: TGCAGTGCTTCCCCCCTAGGGACTAGCGGGGGGCTCATCTACAATGAGCAGTTCTTC.

This clonotype was recorded many times. The chain couples TRBV20-1 to TRBJ2-7, with 8 bases matching TRBD2. This CDR3 contains 15 residues. J was trimmed by 1 base and V by 2 bases; bases with no gene match: 7. Germline CDR1 is DFQATT and CDR2 is SNEGSKA (reference sequence). CDR3 DNA: TGCAGTGCTAGACCACCGGGGGGGTTGTCCTACGAGCAGTACTTC. The encoded protein is CSARPPGGLSYEQYF.

This clonotype occurred many times. V gene TRBV6-5 combines with J gene TRBJ1-1, with 9 bases identical to TRBD1. Per germline, CDR1 MNHEY and CDR2 SVGAGI. V lost 6 bases and J lost 0; bases outside the gene matches: 8. The CDR3 extends over 16 amino acids. The CDR3 coding sequence is TGTGCCAGCAGCACACAGGGGGCCGGGATGAACACTGAAGCTTTCTTT. Its translation is CASSTQGAGMNTEAFF.

This clonotype has ten or more counts. The chain carries TRBV7-8 and TRBJ1-6, with 7 bases that match TRBD1. V lost 0 bases, J lost 1 base, and 3 bases stayed unmatched. The germline CDR1 and CDR2 sequences are SGHVS and FQNEAQ. CDR3 length equals 17 residues. This chain's CDR3 is CASSLAAGGSYNSPLHF. The CDR3, as DNA: TGTGCCAGCAGCTTAGCTGCAGGGGGATCCTATAATTCACCCCTCCACTTT.

This clonotype was recorded many times. J is TRBJ2-3 and V is TRBV7-9; maybe TRBD2 (7 bases). V shed 5 bases and J shed 3 bases, with 18 bases lying between them. The germline V gene encodes CDR1 SEHNR and CDR2 FQNEAQ (reference sequence). CDR3 length equals 16 residues. The CDR3 spells CASSPLGGRETDTQYF. CDR3 coding DNA: TGTGCCAGCAGCCCCCTCGGGGGGCGCGAGACAGATACGCAGTATTTT.

The genes are TRBV4-2 and TRBJ2-1; TRBD2 aligns across 10 bases. Trimming at V came to 0 bases and at J to 9 bases, leaving 14 bases not matched to a gene. Germline loops: CDR1 LGHNA, CDR2 YNFKEQ. The CDR3 spans 18 residues. The DNA of the CDR3 is TGTGCCAGCAGCCAAGATCGCGAGGGCCTAGCGGGGGAGGGTGAGCAGTTCTTC. This sequence encodes CASSQDREGLAGEGEQFF.

This clonotype has a count of ten or more. The chain joins TRBV9 to TRBJ1-2, with 7 bases matching TRBD1. The CDR3 is made up of 15 amino acids. Germline lookup yields CDR1 SGDLS and CDR2 YYNGEE. The J segment lost 4 bases and the V segment lost 4 bases, leaving 10 bases of the junction unmatched. The CDR3 DNA reads as TGTGCCAGCAGCCCCCTTGGAGGGGGCAGCTATGGCTACACCTTC. It specifies CASSPLGGGSYGYTF.

This clonotype was counted ten times or more. The chain links TRBV6-5 to TRBJ2-2, with D unclear. Germline loops: CDR1 MNHEY, CDR2 SVGAGI. CDR3 length equals 12 residues. Trimming shortened V by 2 bases and J by 6 bases, and 4 bases separated the two germline ends. The CDR3 loop reads CASSYVAGELFF. DNA of the CDR3: TGTGCCAGCAGTTACGTCGCCGGGGAGCTGTTTTTT.

This clonotype has at least ten counts. V and J are TRBV4-1 and TRBJ2-5; TRBD2 might be the D (6 bases). From germline, CDR1 is MGHRA and CDR2 YSYEKL. The CDR3 extends over 17 amino acids. V was cut by 0 bases and J by 5 bases, with 19 bases left in between. The CDR3, as DNA: TGCGCCAGCAGCCAAGACCCACCCCAGGCTAGCGACGAGACCCAGTACTTC. This encodes CASSQDPPQASDETQYF.

This clonotype was counted many times. This chain joins TRBV13 and TRBJ2-3; the match to TRBD1 covers 8 bases. Germline CDR1 and CDR2: PRHDT and FYEKMQ (reference sequence). The CDR3 consists of 16 residues. V trimming: 6 bases; J trimming: 2 bases; junction bases outside the gene matches: 10. CDR3 DNA: TGTGCCAGCAGTGCAACTACGACAGGGGTCACAGATACGCAGTATTTT. Translating gives CASSATTTGVTDTQYF.

This clonotype was counted many times. The rearrangement uses TRBV6-2 or TRBV6-3 and TRBJ2-1; maybe TRBD1 (6 bases). This CDR3 contains 16 residues. Trimming pared 6 bases from V and 0 bases from J, leaving 15 bases between. Germline CDR1 and CDR2: MNHEY and SVGEGT. Here the CDR3 reads CASSPPQGPSYNEQFF. In DNA form, the CDR3 reads TGTGCCAGCAGCCCGCCCCAGGGGCCCTCCTACAATGAGCAGTTCTTC.

This clonotype showed up many times. The V call is TRBV25-1, the J call TRBJ1-2; possible D gene TRBD1, 5 bases. The CDR3 has 12 amino acids. V was shortened by 4 bases and J by 4 bases, with 7 bases between the two germline ends. CDR1 is MGHDK, CDR2 SYGVNS, per germline. This CDR3 is CASSGDGYGYTF. As DNA, the CDR3 is TGTGCCAGCAGTGGGGACGGCTATGGCTACACCTTC.

This clonotype showed up many times. The gene calls are TRBV20-1 and TRBJ2-2, with D unclear. Germline CDR1 reads DFQATT; CDR2 reads SNEGSKA (reference sequence). Trimming cost V 2 bases and J 4 bases, with 11 bases left between them. The CDR3 has 14 amino acids. CDR3 DNA sequence: TGCAGTGCTAGACCCCCTGGGATCACCGGGGAGCTGTTTTTT. Translating it yields CSARPPGITGELFF.

Ten or more counts support this clonotype. V gene TRBV5-1 combines with J gene TRBJ2-5; D is uncertain. The CDR3 runs to 13 residues. Germline CDR1 and CDR2: SGHRS and YFSETQ. V dropped 0 bases and J dropped 4 bases, with 7 bases sitting between them. The CDR3, as DNA: TGCGCCAGCAGCTTGGACCGCGGAGAGACCCAGTACTTC. It is translated as CASSLDRGETQYF.

This clonotype has a count of ten or more. The chain employs TRBV7-9 and TRBJ2-7; 7 bases are a match to TRBD1. Germline CDR1 reads SEHNR; CDR2 reads FQNEAQ (reference sequence). The CDR3 is 14 residues long. Losses at the gene ends were 5 bases for V and 2 bases for J; bases not matched to a gene: 6. The chain's CDR3 is CASSDRDRTYEQYF. The CDR3 DNA reads TGTGCCAGCAGCGACCGGGACAGAACCTACGAGCAGTACTTC.